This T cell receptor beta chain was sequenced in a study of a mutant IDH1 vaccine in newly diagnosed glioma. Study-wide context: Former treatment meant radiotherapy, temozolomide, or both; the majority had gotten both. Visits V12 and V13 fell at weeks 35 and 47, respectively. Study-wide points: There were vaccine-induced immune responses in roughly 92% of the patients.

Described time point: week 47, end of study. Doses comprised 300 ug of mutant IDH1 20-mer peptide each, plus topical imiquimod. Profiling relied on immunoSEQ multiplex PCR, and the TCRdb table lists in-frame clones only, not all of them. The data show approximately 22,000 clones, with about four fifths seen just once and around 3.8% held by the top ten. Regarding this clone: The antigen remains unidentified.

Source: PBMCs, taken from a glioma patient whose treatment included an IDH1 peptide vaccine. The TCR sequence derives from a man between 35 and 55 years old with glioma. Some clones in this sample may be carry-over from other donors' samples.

This chain's CDR3 is CASSPAGQGVINQPQHF. CDR3 DNA sequence: TGTGCCAGCAGCCCGGCCGGGCAGGGTGTTATCAATCAGCCCCAGCATTTT. J is TRBJ1-5 and V is TRBV11-2, with TRBD1 as a possible D gene (5 bases). Between the trimmed V and J ends, which lost 5 bases and 3 bases, there was a span of 20 bases. This CDR3 has 17 residues. The V gene's germline CDR1 is SGHAT and CDR2 FQNNGV.